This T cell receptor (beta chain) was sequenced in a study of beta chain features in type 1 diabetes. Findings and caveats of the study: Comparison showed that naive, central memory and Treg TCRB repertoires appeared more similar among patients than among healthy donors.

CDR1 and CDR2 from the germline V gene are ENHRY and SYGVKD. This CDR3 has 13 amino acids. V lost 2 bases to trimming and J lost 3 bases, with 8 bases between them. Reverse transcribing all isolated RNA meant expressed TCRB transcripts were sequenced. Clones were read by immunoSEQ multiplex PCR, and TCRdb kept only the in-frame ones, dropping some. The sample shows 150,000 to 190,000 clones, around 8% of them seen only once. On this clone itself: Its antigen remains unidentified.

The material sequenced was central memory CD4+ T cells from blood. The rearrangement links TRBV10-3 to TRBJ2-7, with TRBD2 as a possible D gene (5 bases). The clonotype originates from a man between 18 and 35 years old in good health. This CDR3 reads CAISEKLGYEQYF. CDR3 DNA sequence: TGTGCCATCAGTGAGAAACTAGGCTACGAGCAGTACTTC.